A selection of T cell receptor beta chains follows, all from one sample in a study of blood T cell repertoires in COVID-19. Repertoires were generated with immunoSEQ multiplex PCR, while TCRdb's copy carries only in-frame clones and drops some. Found here are hundreds of thousands of clones, 88% of them singletons; the top ten hold around 11%. Material: peripheral blood. These receptor sequences come from a woman in her twenties or thirties with COVID-19, enrolled during active disease. Each CDR3 is given without its conserved first and last residue. The order of the fields is J gene, V gene, CDR3 protein.

j_gene: TRBJ2-7
v_gene: TRBV5-6
CDR3aa: ASSLMGQGSLPYEQY

j_gene: TRBJ2-1
v_gene: TRBV5-6
CDR3aa: ASSLTSKIDEQF

j_gene: TRBJ2-1
v_gene: TRBV5-4
CDR3aa: ASSLLRERDVYNEQF

j_gene: TRBJ2-3
v_gene: TRBV5-6
CDR3aa: ASRPPGQDTDTQY

j_gene: TRBJ2-7
v_gene: TRBV12-3/TRBV12-4
CDR3aa: ASSLSEEYEQY

j_gene: TRBJ1-2
v_gene: TRBV27
CDR3aa: ASSLSPGGGDGYT

j_gene: TRBJ1-4
v_gene: TRBV30
CDR3aa: AWSAYPPFGATNEKLF

j_gene: TRBJ2-7
v_gene: TRBV5-8
CDR3aa: ASSLVAEQY

j_gene: TRBJ2-2
v_gene: TRBV7-3
CDR3aa: ASSLSGTSVEELF

j_gene: TRBJ1-4
v_gene: TRBV5-1
CDR3aa: ASSPGQHPTNEKLF

j_gene: TRBJ2-4
v_gene: TRBV30
CDR3aa: AWSVLGLAGEAKNIQY

j_gene: TRBJ1-2
v_gene: TRBV3-1/TRBV3-2
CDR3aa: ASSHPTTRLDRWNYGYT

j_gene: TRBJ2-1
v_gene: TRBV6-2/TRBV6-3
CDR3aa: ASSPSPIVSEQF

j_gene: TRBJ2-1
v_gene: TRBV6-7
CDR3aa: ASSYSVAEALNNEQF

j_gene: TRBJ2-1
v_gene: TRBV27
CDR3aa: ASSSAGNLYNEQF

j_gene: TRBJ1-1
v_gene: TRBV5-1
CDR3aa: ASSPSGQGVTEAF

j_gene: TRBJ2-7
v_gene: TRBV2
CDR3aa: ASSEEGVDLLEY

j_gene: TRBJ2-7
v_gene: TRBV4-2
CDR3aa: ASSQGHRTTSYEQY

j_gene: TRBJ2-5
v_gene: TRBV5-1
CDR3aa: ASGPGLADQETQY

j_gene: TRBJ1-2
v_gene: TRBV12-3/TRBV12-4
CDR3aa: ASRSADSGGYT

j_gene: TRBJ1-1
v_gene: TRBV7-2
CDR3aa: ASGLTGDSTEAF

j_gene: TRBJ1-1
v_gene: TRBV9
CDR3aa: ASSTGQGRTEAF

j_gene: TRBJ2-1
v_gene: TRBV10-3
CDR3aa: AISEPPTSVHEQF

j_gene: TRBJ2-7
v_gene: TRBV9
CDR3aa: ASSVAQGYEQY

j_gene: TRBJ1-6
v_gene: TRBV11-2
CDR3aa: ASSLADSPLH

j_gene: TRBJ2-5
v_gene: TRBV7-9
CDR3aa: ASSPGVLETQY

j_gene: TRBJ2-7
v_gene: TRBV6-2/TRBV6-3
CDR3aa: ASSTIGLAGN

j_gene: TRBJ1-1
v_gene: TRBV19
CDR3aa: ASSGQGGTEAF

j_gene: TRBJ1-6
v_gene: TRBV15
CDR3aa: ATSGGSNSPLH

j_gene: TRBJ2-7
v_gene: TRBV4-1
CDR3aa: ASSQVSSGTVSYEQY

j_gene: TRBJ2-3
v_gene: TRBV6-5
CDR3aa: ASSSTSGSGRNTQY

j_gene: TRBJ2-5
v_gene: TRBV9
CDR3aa: ASSVGPEGETQY

j_gene: TRBJ2-7
v_gene: TRBV7-2
CDR3aa: ASSPWGGYSYEQY

j_gene: TRBJ2-1
v_gene: TRBV15
CDR3aa: ATGSLNEQF

j_gene: TRBJ2-4
v_gene: TRBV5-6
CDR3aa: ASSPDGQPFLAKNIQY

j_gene: TRBJ1-1
v_gene: TRBV15
CDR3aa: ATSRAQGLNTEAF

j_gene: TRBJ2-1
v_gene: TRBV19
CDR3aa: ASTRGISGSVTYNEQF

j_gene: TRBJ2-6
v_gene: TRBV5-6
CDR3aa: ASSPAGRGANVLT

j_gene: TRBJ1-3
v_gene: TRBV2
CDR3aa: ASTVSGNTIY

j_gene: TRBJ1-5
v_gene: TRBV28
CDR3aa: ASITPRAGGGQPQH

j_gene: TRBJ1-5
v_gene: TRBV6-6
CDR3aa: ASSSDRGNQPQH

j_gene: TRBJ2-2
v_gene: TRBV18
CDR3aa: ASSPGADTGELF